These 22 T cell receptor beta chains share one sample of origin, sequenced in a study of blood T cell repertoires in COVID-19. Sequencing was performed with immunoSEQ multiplex PCR; in TCRdb, only in-frame clones are kept and a portion is missing. The sample consists of about 180,000 clones, roughly 85% of them appearing once. The sequenced material came from peripheral blood. These receptors all come from a human donor with active or convalescent COVID-19. The donor label of this sample is uncertain.

The V and J genes are TRBV11-1 and TRBJ2-2, with 7 bases identical to TRBD2. In germline, CDR1 is SGHAT, CDR2 FQDESV (reference sequence). The junction had 12 bases not matched to a gene; V was cut back by 4 bases and J by 7 bases. The CDR3 loop spans 16 amino acids. CDR3 DNA sequence: TGTGCCAGCAGCTCCCCGGGACTACCCCTGGACGGGGAGCTGTTTTTT. Translating gives CASSSPGLPLDGELFF.

The chain uses TRBV5-6 and TRBJ2-7, with 9 bases fitting TRBD1. The CDR3 consists of 14 residues. Germline V gives CDR1 SGHDT, CDR2 YYEEEE. V gave up 1 base and J gave up 6 bases; unmatched junction bases: 5. The CDR3 DNA sequence: TGTGCCAGCAGCTTGAACAGGGGGCAAGGCGAGCAGTACTTC. Amino acid sequence: CASSLNRGQGEQYF.

This clone came up a few times. This chain uses TRBV6-1 with TRBJ1-1; 7 nucleotides agree with TRBD1. Germline V gene sequence: CDR1 MNHNS, CDR2 SASEGT. The CDR3 contains 15 residues. After removal of 2 bases from V and 4 bases from J, the junction contained 7 bases not matched to a gene. CDR3: CASSETPRGSTEAFF. The DNA for the CDR3 is TGTGCCAGCAGTGAAACGCCCAGGGGGTCCACTGAAGCTTTCTTT.

This rearrangement joins TRBV5-4 to TRBJ1-2; 8 bases align to TRBD1. This CDR3 has 15 residues. The germline CDR1 and CDR2 sequences are SGHNT and YYREEE (reference sequence). With 4 bases clipped from V and 3 bases from J, the junction kept 8 bases outside the gene matches. The CDR3 DNA reads as TGTGCCAGCAGCGCACCCAGGGGGCGAGACTATGGCTACACCTTC. It translates to CASSAPRGRDYGYTF.

V gene TRBV5-1 combines with J gene TRBJ2-3, with 16 bases aligning to TRBD2. The CDR3 sequence is 20 residues long. The germline gives CDR1 SGHRS, CDR2 YFSETQ. Trimming cost V 1 base and J 2 bases; bases outside gene matches: 10. The CDR3 nucleotides read TGCGCCAGCAGCTTGACCCCGGGACTAGCGGGGGGGGAAGTCACAGATACGCAGTATTTT. Translating it yields CASSLTPGLAGGEVTDTQYF.

The chain couples TRBV30 to TRBJ2-5; D perhaps matches TRBD2 (7 bases). CDR3 length: 14 residues. Germline CDR1 reads GTSNPN; CDR2 reads SVGIG (reference sequence). Trimming cost V 3 bases and J 1 base, with 12 bases left between them. CDR3: CAWRVGGRQETQYF. The CDR3 nucleotides are TGTGCCTGGAGGGTGGGGGGGCGCCAAGAGACCCAGTACTTC.

CDR3 protein: CASSGSAAGDTQYF. CDR3 DNA sequence: TGTGCCAGCTCAGGCTCGGCTGCGGGAGATACGCAGTATTTT. The chain couples TRBV18 to TRBJ2-3; D may be TRBD2 (5 bases). The V end lost 5 bases, the J end lost 5 bases, and 14 bases lay between the germline ends. The length of the CDR3 is 14 residues. From germline, CDR1 is KGHSH and CDR2 LQKENI.

The V gene is TRBV6-5, the J gene TRBJ1-2; TRBD1 aligns across 9 bases. The germline gives CDR1 MNHEY, CDR2 SVGAGI. CDR3 length: 14 amino acids. The V and J ends lost 6 bases and 4 bases, in that order; junction bases with no gene match: 6. As DNA, the CDR3 is TGTGCCAGCAGCCCAACGACAGGGGGCTATGGCTACACCTTC. Protein: CASSPTTGGYGYTF.

The V call is TRBV28, the J call TRBJ2-2; 7 bases map to TRBD1. The CDR3 has 16 amino acids. Germline values: CDR1 MDHEN, CDR2 SYDVKM. V gave up 7 bases and J gave up 2 bases; unmatched junction bases: 10. The CDR3 loop is CASTPLGTVNTGELFF. CDR3 DNA: TGTGCCAGCACCCCCCTCGGGACAGTCAACACCGGGGAGCTGTTTTTT.

V and J are TRBV4-1 and TRBJ2-3; tentatively, D is TRBD1 (5 bases). V gave up 4 bases and J gave up 2 bases, with 16 bases separating them. Germline assignment: CDR1 MGHRA and CDR2 YSYEKL. The CDR3 is 16 residues long. The CDR3 DNA is TGCGCCAGCAGCCTACAGGAGATTGCCCACACAGATACGCAGTATTTT. Its protein is CASSLQEIAHTDTQYF.

The gene calls are TRBV7-9 and TRBJ2-1; TRBD2 is a possible D gene (6 bases). Germline V gene data show CDR1 as SEHNR and CDR2 as FQNEAQ (reference sequence). The length of the CDR3 is 18 residues. V lost 2 bases and J 5 bases, leaving 22 bases between the germline ends. The CDR3 sequence: CASSLFSGRDSTNNEQFF. In DNA, the CDR3 is TGTGCCAGCAGCTTATTCTCTGGCCGGGACTCAACAAACAATGAGCAGTTCTTC.

This chain uses TRBV28 with TRBJ1-5; TRBD1 is a possible D gene (6 bases). CDR1 and CDR2 (germline): MDHEN, SYDVKM. This CDR3 contains 16 residues. Trimming removed 4 bases at V and 5 bases at J, with 18 bases between. In DNA, the CDR3 is TGTGCCAGCAGTTCCCTGGGACATAGTGGGTATCAGCCCCAGCATTTT. This translates into CASSSLGHSGYQPQHF. The full variable domain, its missing parts supplied by reference TRBV28 and TRBJ1-5, is DVKVTQSSRYLVKRTGEKVFLECVQDMDHENMFWYRQDPGLGLRLIYFSYDVKMKEKGDIPEGYSVSREKKERFSLILESASTNQTSMYLCASSSLGHSGYQPQHFGDGTRLSIL.

This clone showed up just once. This rearrangement joins TRBV5-1 to TRBJ1-1; 9 bases agree with TRBD1. Losses at the gene ends were 3 bases for V and 5 bases for J; bases not matched to a gene: 8. The CDR3 is made up of 15 amino acids. The V gene's germline CDR1 is SGHRS and CDR2 YFSETQ. The CDR3 bases are TGCGCCAGCAGCTCTTGGACAGGGGCGGCGACTGAAGCTTTCTTT. This sequence encodes CASSSWTGAATEAFF.

The V call is TRBV27, the J call TRBJ1-6, with no clear D. Deletions cut 7 bases from V and 12 bases from J, with 7 bases between. The CDR3 loop spans 10 amino acids. The germline gives CDR1 MNHEY, CDR2 SMNVEV (reference sequence). DNA of the CDR3: TGTGCCAGCATTCGTAGACCCCTCCACTTT. It encodes CASIRRPLHF.

Here the CDR3 reads CASSVDRVNEQYF. Written as DNA, the CDR3 is TGTGCCAGCAGCGTTGACAGGGTAAACGAGCAGTACTTC. The chain links TRBV2 to TRBJ2-7; 7 bases agree with TRBD1. J was trimmed by 5 bases and V by 6 bases; bases with no gene match: 7. This CDR3 comprises 13 residues. Germline assignment: CDR1 SNHLY and CDR2 FYNNEI.

This clone was observed a single time. The chain recombines TRBV12-3 or TRBV12-4 with TRBJ2-7, with D possibly TRBD2 on 5 matching bases. This CDR3 region has 12 residues. V was clipped by 5 bases and J by 4 bases, with 9 bases between them. In DNA form, the CDR3 reads TGTGCCAGCAGTGGCCTAGCTTACGAGCAGTACTTC. Protein product: CASSGLAYEQYF.

This clone was detected only once. The CDR3 protein is CASSQGVRGNGELFF. The DNA of the CDR3 is TGCGCCAGCAGCCAAGGTGTCAGGGGGAACGGGGAGCTGTTTTTT. This chain links TRBV4-1 with TRBJ2-2, with TRBD1 matching over 7 bases. CDR3 length: 15 amino acids. Germline CDR1 reads MGHRA; CDR2 reads YSYEKL. The V and J ends lost 1 base and 7 bases, in that order; junction bases with no gene match: 6.

V usage is TRBV12-3 or TRBV12-4 and J usage is TRBJ2-1, with D perhaps TRBD2 (7 bases). V gave up 2 bases and J gave up 10 bases, with 9 bases separating them. This CDR3 spans 12 amino acids. CDR3 sequence: CASSLSGTEQFF. DNA of the CDR3: TGTGCCAGCAGTTTAAGCGGGACAGAGCAGTTCTTC.

V gene TRBV2 combines with J gene TRBJ2-5; tentative D call: TRBD2 (5 bases). With 8 bases removed from V and 2 bases from J, the gap between germline ends came to 6 bases. The CDR3 totals 11 residues. Germline CDR1 SNHLY, CDR2 FYNNEI. CDR3 region: CASSGQETQYF. The CDR3 nucleotides read TGTGCCAGCTCGGGACAAGAGACCCAGTACTTC.

The V gene is TRBV19, the J gene TRBJ1-2, with 8 bases lining up with TRBD1. The V segment lost 6 bases and the J segment 2 bases; nucleotides outside the gene matches: 5. The CDR3 sequence is 14 residues long. The germline CDR1 and CDR2 sequences are LNHDA and SQIVND (reference sequence). CDR3 nucleotides: TGTGCCAGTAGGACAGGGGCCCTCAACTATGGCTACACCTTC. It encodes CASRTGALNYGYTF.

This chain uses TRBV10-3 with TRBJ2-1; TRBD2 matches 14 bases. There are 18 residues in the CDR3. CDR1 is ENHRY and CDR2 is SYGVKD in the germline V gene. The V gene end was trimmed by 3 bases and the J gene end by 3 bases; junction bases not matched to a gene: 7. DNA for the CDR3: TGTGCCATCAGTGACGGACTAGCGGGAGGTCTCCTCTACAATGAGCAGTTCTTC. As protein: CAISDGLAGGLLYNEQFF.

The genes are TRBV4-1 and TRBJ2-7; TRBD1 might be the D (7 bases). The CDR3 loop spans 15 amino acids. Germline CDR1 and CDR2: MGHRA and YSYEKL. Trimming removed 4 bases from V and 0 bases from J, with 13 bases in between. CDR3 sequence reads: CASSPQGGHSYEQYF. The CDR3 DNA reads TGCGCCAGCAGCCCGCAGGGGGGCCACTCCTACGAGCAGTACTTC.